A single sample gave rise to the 28 T cell receptor beta chains below, sequenced in a study of cytomegalovirus exposure and HLA in healthy donors. The PCR contained 60 Vbeta and 13 Jbeta primers. Sequenced by immunoSEQ multiplex PCR; TCRdb stores in-frame clones only, minus some. This sample contains roughly 30,000 clones. The sequenced sample consisted of PBMCs. The receptor source for this set is a woman between 35 and 50 years old in good health and CMV-seropositive.

This rearrangement joins TRBV9 to TRBJ2-1; maybe TRBD2 (6 bases). CDR3 length equals 16 residues. Trimming removed 0 bases at V and 1 base at J, with 11 bases between. CDR1 is SGDLS and CDR2 is YYNGEE in the germline V gene. The CDR3, as DNA: TGTGCCAGCAGCGTAGCGGGGACTTGGTCCTACAATGAGCAGTTCTTC. Translation: CASSVAGTWSYNEQFF.

A remark on this clone: Germline and junction disagree at one end, which may indicate a read error. The chain joins TRBV6-5 to TRBJ1-1; no reliable D call. CDR1 and CDR2 from the germline V gene are MNHEY and SVGAGI. This CDR3 spans 13 amino acids. This CDR3 reads CASSYSNGNEDFF. The CDR3 nucleotides are TGTGCCAGCAGTTACTCGAACGGGAATGAAGATTTCTTT.

V is TRBV6-5 and J is TRBJ2-7, with D perhaps matching TRBD1 (6 bases). CDR3 size: 15 residues. Germline values: CDR1 MNHEY, CDR2 SVGAGI. Trimming pared 0 bases from V and 4 bases from J, leaving 13 bases between. CDR3 sequence: CASSYSGQEAYEQYF. The CDR3 coding sequence is TGTGCCAGCAGTTACTCGGGACAAGAAGCGTACGAGCAGTACTTC.

This chain links TRBV27 with TRBJ1-3; TRBD1 matches at 7 bases. The CDR3 covers 16 residues. CDR1 and CDR2 (germline): MNHEY, SMNVEV (reference sequence). J lost 2 bases, V lost 5 bases, and 9 bases had no gene match. This CDR3 reads CASSVRGWVTGNTIYF. In nucleotides, the CDR3 is TGTGCCAGCAGTGTCAGGGGGTGGGTAACTGGAAACACCATATATTTT.

The V and J genes are TRBV6-5 and TRBJ1-2; D unclear. The CDR3 sequence is 15 residues long. Trimming shortened V by 5 bases and J by 4 bases, and 17 bases separated the two germline ends. Germline assignment: CDR1 MNHEY and CDR2 SVGAGI. The CDR3 sequence is CASSRPEADVYGYTF. DNA of the CDR3: TGTGCCAGCAGTCGCCCTGAGGCAGATGTCTATGGCTACACCTTC.

This chain links TRBV6-1 with TRBJ1-1; D gene unclear. Germline V gene data show CDR1 as MNHNS and CDR2 as SASEGT. CDR3 length: 12 residues. V was clipped by 7 bases and J by 6 bases, with 12 bases between them. The CDR3 reads CASTGLPSEAFF. The CDR3 DNA is TGTGCCAGCACAGGACTACCCTCTGAAGCTTTCTTT.

This chain links TRBV11-3 with TRBJ2-1; 9 bases line up with TRBD2. The CDR3 totals 15 residues. The ends lost 2 bases at V and 9 bases at J; junction bases unmatched: 8. CDR1 is SGHNT and CDR2 is YENEEA in the germline V gene. The DNA of the CDR3 is TGTGCCAGCAGCTTATCTCCGGCGCGGGGGGGTGAGCAGTTCTTC. It is translated as CASSLSPARGGEQFF.

J is TRBJ2-5 and V is TRBV30, with D hard to call. CDR1 is GTSNPN, CDR2 SVGIG, per germline (reference sequence). Trimming stripped 1 base from V and 6 bases from J, with 6 bases between. The CDR3 has 11 amino acids. CDR3 bases: TGTGCCTGGAGTGCCTCTAAGACCCAGTACTTC. As protein: CAWSASKTQYF.

The V and J genes are TRBV7-6 and TRBJ1-1; possibly TRBD1 for D (6 bases). Germline values: CDR1 SGHVS, CDR2 FNYEAQ. The CDR3 length is 14 residues. V lost 4 bases and J 13 bases, leaving 22 bases between the germline ends. In nucleotides, the CDR3 is TGTGCCAGCAGCTCTCCGGGACACCCAACTGGAGATTTCTTT. It specifies CASSSPGHPTGDFF.

The chain uses TRBV2 and TRBJ2-7; TRBD2 might be the D (6 bases). The V gene lost 7 bases and the J gene lost 2 bases, with 18 bases spanning the gap. This CDR3 region has 15 residues. Germline V gene lookup returns CDR1 SNHLY and CDR2 FYNNEI. CDR3 residues: CASTIGPGLPYEQYF. CDR3 coding DNA: TGTGCCAGCACGATCGGGCCGGGACTCCCCTACGAGCAGTACTTC.

V is TRBV19 and J is TRBJ2-7; 9 bases align to TRBD2. With V trimmed by 5 bases and J by 4 bases, 9 bases remained unmatched. CDR1 and CDR2 (germline): LNHDA, SQIVND (reference sequence). The CDR3 has 15 amino acids. This CDR3 reads CASSFLSGSSYEQYF. CDR3 sequence (DNA): TGTGCCAGTAGTTTCCTTAGCGGGAGTTCTTACGAGCAGTACTTC.

CDR3 sequence (DNA): TGCGCCAGCAGCCAAGGGGACAGACAGTTCCAAAAACTGTTTTTT. Protein sequence: CASSQGDRQFQKLFF. The chain carries TRBV4-1 and TRBJ1-4, with TRBD1 identical over 7 bases. V lost 1 base, J lost 9 bases, and 8 bases stayed unmatched. CDR1 is MGHRA, CDR2 YSYEKL, per germline. The CDR3 has 15 residues.

The J gene is TRBJ1-2, the V gene TRBV7-9; no firm D call. V was trimmed by 1 base and J by 4 bases, leaving 13 bases between them. The CDR3 contains 15 residues. Germline V gene lookup returns CDR1 SEHNR and CDR2 FQNEAQ (reference sequence). This CDR3 is CASSLEAESFYGYTF. The CDR3 bases are TGTGCCAGCAGCTTAGAAGCGGAAAGCTTCTATGGCTACACCTTC.

The rearrangement joins TRBV6-1 to TRBJ1-1, with 8 bases lining up with TRBD1. V lost 6 bases, J lost 4 bases, and 7 bases stayed unmatched. Germline V CDR1 and CDR2: MNHNS, SASEGT. The CDR3 has 14 amino acids. CDR3: CASRPQGASTEAFF. The CDR3 DNA sequence: TGTGCCAGCAGACCCCAGGGGGCTAGCACTGAAGCTTTCTTT.

J is TRBJ1-1 and V is TRBV25-1, with 8 bases that match TRBD1. V shed 1 base, J shed 11 bases, and the junction held 6 bases outside the gene matches. The CDR3 is 13 residues long. Per germline, CDR1 MGHDK and CDR2 SYGVNS. CDR3 DNA: TGTGCCAGCAGTGAATCTTCGGACAGGGCGGCTTTCTTT. Translation gives CASSESSDRAAFF.

This chain connects TRBV7-9 to TRBJ1-1, with unresolved D. The CDR3 covers 13 residues. CDR1 SEHNR and CDR2 FQNEAQ come from the germline V gene (reference sequence). V lost 2 bases and J 4 bases, leaving 8 bases between the germline ends. The CDR3 nucleotides read TGTGCCAGCAGCTTACAGGAGGGCACTGAAGCTTTCTTT. Amino acids: CASSLQEGTEAFF. Full variable domain (remainder filled in from reference TRBV7-9 and TRBJ1-1): DTGVSQNPRHKITKRGQNVTFRCDPISEHNRLYWYRQTLGQGPEFLTYFQNEAQLEKSRLLSDRFSAERPKGSFSTLEIQRTEQGDSAMYLCASSLQEGTEAFFGQGTRLTVV.

The genes are TRBV5-4 and TRBJ2-5; D is possibly TRBD1 (5 bases). CDR1 SGHNT and CDR2 YYREEE come from the germline V gene (reference sequence). The CDR3 length is 14 residues. Trimming removed 1 base from V and 4 bases from J, with 11 bases in between. The CDR3 DNA sequence: TGTGCCAGCAGCTTGTGGCTACAGGTAGAGACCCAGTACTTC. Residues: CASSLWLQVETQYF.

This chain uses TRBV7-2 with TRBJ1-5; D is undetermined. Deletions cut 2 bases from V and 3 bases from J, with 11 bases between. Germline V CDR1 and CDR2: SGHTA, FQGNSA. The CDR3 spans 15 residues. The chain's CDR3 is CASSLMSDPNQPQHF. CDR3 bases: TGTGCCAGCAGCTTAATGTCAGATCCCAATCAGCCCCAGCATTTT.

For the CDR3, the DNA is TGTGCCAGCAGTCCGGACAGGGCGGGCAATCAGCCCCAGCATTTT. It is translated as CASSPDRAGNQPQHF. The chain recombines TRBV7-9 with TRBJ1-5; 8 bases line up with TRBD1. Trimming took 6 bases from V and 2 from J; bases not matched to a gene: 6. Germline-derived CDR1 and CDR2 are SEHNR and FQNEAQ (reference sequence). The CDR3 length is 15 residues.

The V and J genes are TRBV29-1 and TRBJ2-7; no definite D call. The length of the CDR3 is 11 residues. Trimming removed 6 bases at V and 4 bases at J, with 10 bases between. In germline, CDR1 is SQVTM, CDR2 ANQGSEA. DNA of the CDR3: TGCAGCGTCATGTACAGTTACGAGCAGTACTTC. It is translated as CSVMYSYEQYF.

V is TRBV15 and J is TRBJ1-3; 8 bases map to TRBD1. J lost 1 base, V lost 3 bases, and 5 bases had no gene match. Germline V gives CDR1 LNHNV, CDR2 YYDKDF (reference sequence). The CDR3 runs to 16 residues. This CDR3 reads CATSSPTGVSGNTIYF. The DNA of the CDR3 is TGTGCCACCAGCAGTCCGACAGGGGTGTCTGGAAACACCATATATTTT.

The chain employs TRBV5-4 and TRBJ1-2, with TRBD1 as a possible D gene (5 bases). Germline lookup yields CDR1 SGHNT and CDR2 YYREEE (reference sequence). There are 16 residues in the CDR3. Deletions cut 3 bases from V and 2 bases from J, with 17 bases between. The CDR3 region has the DNA TGTGCCAGCAGCTCGTATTCCCAATCAGGGAACTATGGCTACACCTTC. It encodes CASSSYSQSGNYGYTF. The full variable domain, with the rest looked up from reference TRBV5-4 and TRBJ1-2, is ETGVTQSPTHLIKTRGQQVTLRCSSQSGHNTVSWYQQALGQGPQFIFQYYREEENGRGNFPPRFSGLQFPNYSSELNVNALELDDSALYLCASSSYSQSGNYGYTFGSGTRLTVV.

The chain has TRBV30 and TRBJ2-3, with D possibly matching TRBD2 (6 bases). Deletions cut 0 bases from V and 5 bases from J, with 15 bases between. CDR1 and CDR2 (germline): GTSNPN, SVGIG (reference sequence). The length of the CDR3 is 15 residues. The CDR3 sequence: CAWSVRTTARDTQYF. Here the CDR3 DNA reads TGTGCCTGGAGTGTCCGGACTACAGCAAGAGATACGCAGTATTTT.

The chain combines TRBV5-6 with TRBJ2-7; a possible D gene is TRBD2 (6 bases). The germline V gene has CDR1 SGHDT and CDR2 YYEEEE. Deletions cut 0 bases from V and 5 bases from J, with 15 bases between. CDR3 length: 15 amino acids. As DNA, the CDR3 is TGTGCCAGCAGCTTGGCCCCGGGACTTACGGACGAGCAGTACTTC. Residues: CASSLAPGLTDEQYF.

The V call is TRBV15, the J call TRBJ2-3; TRBD2 aligns across 11 bases. This CDR3 is built from 15 residues. V shed 1 base, J shed 14 bases, and the junction held 11 bases outside the gene matches. CDR1 and CDR2 (germline): LNHNV, YYDKDF (reference sequence). CDR3 coding DNA: TGTGCCACCAGCAGAGGAGGACTAGCGGGCCAGGAAGCGTATTTT. Encoded protein: CATSRGGLAGQEAYF.

This chain links TRBV7-3 with TRBJ2-3; D gene ambiguous. CDR3 length: 15 residues. CDR1 and CDR2 from the germline V gene are SGHTA and FQGTGA. V lost 2 bases, J lost 0 bases, and 9 bases lay in between. DNA for the CDR3: TGTGCCAGCAGCTTACACCCAGGTAGCACAGATACGCAGTATTTT. It encodes CASSLHPGSTDTQYF.

The chain has TRBV27 and TRBJ2-7; TRBD2 aligns across 10 bases. V trimming: 5 bases; J trimming: 6 bases; junction bases outside the gene matches: 7. Per the germline V gene, CDR1 is MNHEY and CDR2 is SMNVEV (reference sequence). The CDR3 spans 14 residues. CDR3 DNA sequence: TGTGCCAGCAGTGTTAGGACTAGCGGAGGCGAGCAGTACTTC. Its translation: CASSVRTSGGEQYF.

V and J are TRBV9 and TRBJ2-7, with 9 nucleotides matching TRBD1. V trimming: 6 bases; J trimming: 2 bases; junction bases outside the gene matches: 9. Germline loops: CDR1 SGDLS, CDR2 YYNGEE. This CDR3 is built from 15 residues. CDR3 sequence reads: CASTPGTGPTYEQYF. In DNA, the CDR3 is TGTGCCAGCACCCCCGGGACAGGGCCGACCTACGAGCAGTACTTC.